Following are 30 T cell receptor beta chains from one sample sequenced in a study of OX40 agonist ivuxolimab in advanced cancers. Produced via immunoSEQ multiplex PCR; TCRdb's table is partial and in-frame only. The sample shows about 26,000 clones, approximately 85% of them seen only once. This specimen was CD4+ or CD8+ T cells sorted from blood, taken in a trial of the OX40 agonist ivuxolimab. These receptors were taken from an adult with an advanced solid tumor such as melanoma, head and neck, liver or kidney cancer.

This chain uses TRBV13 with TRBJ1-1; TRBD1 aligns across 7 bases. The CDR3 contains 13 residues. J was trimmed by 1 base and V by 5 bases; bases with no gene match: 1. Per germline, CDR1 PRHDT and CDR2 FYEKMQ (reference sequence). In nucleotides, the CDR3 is TGTGCCAGCAGCAGGACAGGGAACACTGAAGCTTTCTTT. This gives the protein CASSRTGNTEAFF.

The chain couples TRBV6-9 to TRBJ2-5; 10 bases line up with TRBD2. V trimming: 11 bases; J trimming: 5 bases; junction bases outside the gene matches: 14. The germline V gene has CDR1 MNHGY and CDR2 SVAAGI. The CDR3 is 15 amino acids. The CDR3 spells CASHHSGRALETQYF. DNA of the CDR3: TGTGCCTCCCACCACAGCGGGAGGGCCTTGGAGACCCAGTACTTC.

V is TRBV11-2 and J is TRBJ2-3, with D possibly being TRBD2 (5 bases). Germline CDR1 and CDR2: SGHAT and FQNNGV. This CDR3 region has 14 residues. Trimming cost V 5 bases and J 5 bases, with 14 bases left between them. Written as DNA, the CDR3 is TGTGCCAGCAGCCTAGTGATAGCGAAAGATACGCAGTATTTT. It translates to CASSLVIAKDTQYF.

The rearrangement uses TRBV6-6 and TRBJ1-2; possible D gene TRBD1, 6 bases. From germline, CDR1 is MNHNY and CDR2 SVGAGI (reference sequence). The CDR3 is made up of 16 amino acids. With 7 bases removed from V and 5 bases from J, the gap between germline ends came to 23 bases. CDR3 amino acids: CASIPGDRRLEYGYTF. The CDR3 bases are TGTGCCAGCATCCCGGGAGACAGGCGGCTCGAGTATGGCTACACCTTC.

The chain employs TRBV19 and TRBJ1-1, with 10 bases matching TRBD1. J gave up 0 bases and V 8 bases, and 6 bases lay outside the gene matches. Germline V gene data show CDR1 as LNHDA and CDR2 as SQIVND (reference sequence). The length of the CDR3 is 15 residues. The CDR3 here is CASGQGVTMNTEAFF. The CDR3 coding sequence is TGTGCCAGTGGACAGGGGGTCACTATGAACACTGAAGCTTTCTTT.

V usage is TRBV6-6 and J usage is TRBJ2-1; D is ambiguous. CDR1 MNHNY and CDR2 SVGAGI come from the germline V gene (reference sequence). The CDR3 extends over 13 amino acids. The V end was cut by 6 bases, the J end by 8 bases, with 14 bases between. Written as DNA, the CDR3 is TGTGCCAGCAGACCTGCCCCAGGTGATGAGCAGTTCTTC. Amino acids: CASRPAPGDEQFF.

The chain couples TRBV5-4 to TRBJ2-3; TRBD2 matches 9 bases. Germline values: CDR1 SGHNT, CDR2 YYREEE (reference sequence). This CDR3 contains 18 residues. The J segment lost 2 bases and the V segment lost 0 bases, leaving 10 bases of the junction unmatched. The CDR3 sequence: CASSLAAGGSNPTDTQYF. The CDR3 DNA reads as TGTGCCAGCAGCTTGGCTGCGGGGGGGTCCAATCCCACAGATACGCAGTATTTT.

The CDR3 here is CASSMVPGGPEAFF. The CDR3 bases are TGTGCCAGTAGTATGGTACCGGGAGGGCCTGAAGCTTTCTTT. This chain joins TRBV19 and TRBJ1-1; no clear D gene. This CDR3 is built from 14 residues. Germline assignment: CDR1 LNHDA and CDR2 SQIVND (reference sequence). V was pared by 3 bases and J by 6 bases, with 14 bases between.

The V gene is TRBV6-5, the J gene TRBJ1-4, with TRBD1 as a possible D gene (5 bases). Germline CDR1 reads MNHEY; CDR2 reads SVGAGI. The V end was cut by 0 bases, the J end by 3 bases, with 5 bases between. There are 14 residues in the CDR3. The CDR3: CASSYSGANEKLFF. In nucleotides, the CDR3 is TGTGCCAGCAGTTACTCAGGGGCTAATGAAAAACTGTTTTTT.

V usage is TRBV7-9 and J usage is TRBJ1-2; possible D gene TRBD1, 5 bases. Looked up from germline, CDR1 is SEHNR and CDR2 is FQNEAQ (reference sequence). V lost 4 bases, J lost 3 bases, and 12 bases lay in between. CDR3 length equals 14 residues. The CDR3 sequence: CASSSRTGDYGYTF. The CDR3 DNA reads TGTGCCAGCAGCTCGCGGACGGGGGACTATGGCTACACCTTC.

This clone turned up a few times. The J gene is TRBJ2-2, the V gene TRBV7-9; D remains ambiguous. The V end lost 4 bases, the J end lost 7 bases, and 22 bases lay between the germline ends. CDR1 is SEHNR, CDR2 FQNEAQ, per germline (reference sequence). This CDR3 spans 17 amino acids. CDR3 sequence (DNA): TGTGCCAGCAGCTCCGCAGACGCGGCGGTGAGGTTCGGGGAGCTGTTTTTT. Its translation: CASSSADAAVRFGELFF.

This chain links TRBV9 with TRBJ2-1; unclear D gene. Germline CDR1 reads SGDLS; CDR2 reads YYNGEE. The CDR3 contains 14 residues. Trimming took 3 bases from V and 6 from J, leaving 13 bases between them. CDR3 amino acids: CASSAGLTANEQFF. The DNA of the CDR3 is TGTGCCAGCAGCGCTGGTCTTACGGCCAATGAGCAGTTCTTC. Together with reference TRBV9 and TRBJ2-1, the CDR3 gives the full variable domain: DSGVTQTPKHLITATGQRVTLRCSPRSGDLSVYWYQQSLDQGLQFLIQYYNGEERAKGNILERFSAQQFPDLHSELNLSSLELGDSALYFCASSAGLTANEQFFGPGTRLTVL.

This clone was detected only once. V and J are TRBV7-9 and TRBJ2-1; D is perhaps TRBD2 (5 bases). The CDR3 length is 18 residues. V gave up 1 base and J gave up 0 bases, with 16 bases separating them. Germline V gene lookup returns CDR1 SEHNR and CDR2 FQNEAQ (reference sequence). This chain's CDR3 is CASSLGDSARSSYNEQFF. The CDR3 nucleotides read TGTGCCAGCAGCTTAGGGGATAGCGCAAGAAGCTCCTACAATGAGCAGTTCTTC.

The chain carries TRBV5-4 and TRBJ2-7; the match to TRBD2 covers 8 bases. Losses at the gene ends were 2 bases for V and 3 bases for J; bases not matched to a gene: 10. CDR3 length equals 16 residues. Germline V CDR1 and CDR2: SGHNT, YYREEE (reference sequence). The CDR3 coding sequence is TGTGCCAGCAGCTTCGCCTTACTAGCGGAGGGCTACGAGCAGTACTTC. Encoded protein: CASSFALLAEGYEQYF.

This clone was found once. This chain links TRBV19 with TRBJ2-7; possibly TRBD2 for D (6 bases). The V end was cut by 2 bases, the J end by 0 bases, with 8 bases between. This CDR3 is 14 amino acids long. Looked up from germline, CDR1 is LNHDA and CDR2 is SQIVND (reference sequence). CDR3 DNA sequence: TGTGCCAGTAGTATAACGGGACTCTCCTACGAGCAGTACTTC. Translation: CASSITGLSYEQYF.

The CDR3 here is CASSVDSGASTDTQYF. CDR3 DNA sequence: TGTGCCAGCAGCGTAGATAGCGGAGCTAGCACAGATACGCAGTATTTT. This chain links TRBV9 with TRBJ2-3; D is perhaps TRBD2 (6 bases). The CDR3 has 16 residues. The germline V and J ends were trimmed by 0 bases and 0 bases, with 11 bases remaining between them. Per germline, CDR1 SGDLS and CDR2 YYNGEE.

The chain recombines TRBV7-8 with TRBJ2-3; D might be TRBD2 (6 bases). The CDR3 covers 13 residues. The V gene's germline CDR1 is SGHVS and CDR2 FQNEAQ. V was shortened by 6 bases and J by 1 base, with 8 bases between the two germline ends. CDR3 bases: TGTGCCAGCAGAGGCGGGGGCACAGATACGCAGTATTTT. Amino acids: CASRGGGTDTQYF. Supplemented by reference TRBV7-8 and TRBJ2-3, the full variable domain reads GAGVSQSPRYKVAKRGQDVALRCDPISGHVSLFWYQQALGQGPEFLTYFQNEAQLDKSGLPSDRFFAERPEGSVSTLKIQRTQQEDSAVYLCASRGGGTDTQYFGPGTRLTVL.

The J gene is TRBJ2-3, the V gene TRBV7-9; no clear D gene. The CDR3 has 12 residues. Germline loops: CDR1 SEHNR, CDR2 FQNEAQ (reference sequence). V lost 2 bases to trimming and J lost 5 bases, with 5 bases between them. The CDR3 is CASSLPQDTQYF. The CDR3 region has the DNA TGTGCCAGCAGCTTACCGCAAGATACGCAGTATTTT.

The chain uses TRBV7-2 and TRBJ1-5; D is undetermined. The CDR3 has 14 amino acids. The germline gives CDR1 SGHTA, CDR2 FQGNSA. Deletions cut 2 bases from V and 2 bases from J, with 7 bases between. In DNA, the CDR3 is TGTGCCAGCAGCTTACGGATCCGCAATCAGCCCCAGCATTTT. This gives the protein CASSLRIRNQPQHF.

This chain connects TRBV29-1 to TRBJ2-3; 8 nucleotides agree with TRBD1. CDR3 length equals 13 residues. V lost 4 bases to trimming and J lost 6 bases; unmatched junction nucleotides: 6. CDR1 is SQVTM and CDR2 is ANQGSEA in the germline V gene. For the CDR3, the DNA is TGCAGCGTTGTTCCCAGGGGGCCGGATACGCAGTATTTT. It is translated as CSVVPRGPDTQYF.

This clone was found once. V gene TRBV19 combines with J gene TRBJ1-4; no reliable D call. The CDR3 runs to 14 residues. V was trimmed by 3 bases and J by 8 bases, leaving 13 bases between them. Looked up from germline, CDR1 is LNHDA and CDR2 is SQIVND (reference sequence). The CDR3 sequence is CASSIYSGGEKLFF. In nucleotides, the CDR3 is TGTGCCAGTAGTATTTACTCCGGCGGGGAAAAACTGTTTTTT.

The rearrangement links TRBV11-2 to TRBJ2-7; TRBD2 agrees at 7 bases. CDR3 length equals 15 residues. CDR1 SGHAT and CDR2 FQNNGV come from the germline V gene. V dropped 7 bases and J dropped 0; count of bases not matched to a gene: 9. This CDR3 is CASTETSRSSYEQYF. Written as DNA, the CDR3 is TGTGCCAGCACCGAGACTAGCAGAAGCTCCTACGAGCAGTACTTC.

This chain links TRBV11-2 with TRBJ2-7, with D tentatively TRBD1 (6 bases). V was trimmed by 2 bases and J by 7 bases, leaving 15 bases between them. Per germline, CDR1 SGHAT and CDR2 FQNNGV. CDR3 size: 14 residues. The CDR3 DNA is TGTGCCAGCAGCTTACCCTTGGGGGCGGAAGAGCAGTACTTC. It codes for CASSLPLGAEEQYF.

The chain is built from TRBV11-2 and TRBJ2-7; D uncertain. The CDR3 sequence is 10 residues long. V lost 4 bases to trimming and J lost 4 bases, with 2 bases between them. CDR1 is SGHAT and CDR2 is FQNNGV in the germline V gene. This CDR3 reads CASSSYEQYF. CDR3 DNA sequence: TGTGCCAGCAGCTCTTACGAGCAGTACTTC. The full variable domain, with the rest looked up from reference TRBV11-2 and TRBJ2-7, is EAGVAQSPRYKIIEKRQSVAFWCNPISGHATLYWYQQILGQGPKLLIQFQNNGVVDDSQLPKDRFSAERLKGVDSTLKIQPAKLEDSAVYLCASSSYEQYFGPGTRLTVT.

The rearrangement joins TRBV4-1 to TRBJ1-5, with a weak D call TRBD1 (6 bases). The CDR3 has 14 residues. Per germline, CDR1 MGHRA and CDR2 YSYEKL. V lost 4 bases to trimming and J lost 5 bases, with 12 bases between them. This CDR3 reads CASSLLRGDQPQHF. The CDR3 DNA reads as TGCGCCAGCAGCCTCCTCAGGGGTGATCAGCCCCAGCATTTT.

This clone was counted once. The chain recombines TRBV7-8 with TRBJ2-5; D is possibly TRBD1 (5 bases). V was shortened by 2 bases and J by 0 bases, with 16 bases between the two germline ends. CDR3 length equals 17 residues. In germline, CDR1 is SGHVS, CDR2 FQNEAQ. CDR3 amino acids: CASSLSGATPYQETQYF. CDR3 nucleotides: TGTGCCAGCAGCTTAAGTGGGGCAACTCCGTACCAAGAGACCCAGTACTTC.

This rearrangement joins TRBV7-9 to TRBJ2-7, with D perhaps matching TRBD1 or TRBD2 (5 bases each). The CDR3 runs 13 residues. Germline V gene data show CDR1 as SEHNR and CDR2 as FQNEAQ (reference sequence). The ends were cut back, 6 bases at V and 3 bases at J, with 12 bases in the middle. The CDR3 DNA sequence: TGTGCCAGCAGTGAACCGGGGCACTACGAGCAGTACTTC. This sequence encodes CASSEPGHYEQYF.

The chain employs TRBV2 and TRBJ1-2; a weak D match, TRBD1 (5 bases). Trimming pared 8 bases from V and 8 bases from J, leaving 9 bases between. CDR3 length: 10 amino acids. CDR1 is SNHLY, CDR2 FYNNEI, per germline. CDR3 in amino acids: CASRGLGYTF. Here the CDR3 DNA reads TGTGCCAGCCGGGGGTTGGGCTACACCTTC.

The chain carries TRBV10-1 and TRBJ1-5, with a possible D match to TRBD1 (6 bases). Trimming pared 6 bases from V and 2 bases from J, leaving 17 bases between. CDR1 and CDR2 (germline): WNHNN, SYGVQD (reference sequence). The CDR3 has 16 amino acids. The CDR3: CASRGTRKRGNQPQHF. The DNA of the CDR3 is TGCGCCAGCAGAGGGACACGGAAAAGGGGCAATCAGCCCCAGCATTTT.

The CDR3 reads CASSPPQGGPGNTIYF. The CDR3 coding sequence is TGTGCCAGCTCACCACCACAGGGTGGGCCTGGAAACACCATATATTTT. V is TRBV18 and J is TRBJ1-3; D is possibly TRBD1 (6 bases). Trimming stripped 0 bases from V and 2 bases from J, with 11 bases between. CDR1 is KGHSH, CDR2 LQKENI, per germline. This CDR3 has 16 amino acids.